Sequencing of this TCR beta chain was carried out in a study of T cell repertoires in cytomegalovirus infection. Turning to the study itself: Based on public TCR beta signatures, there were indications of CMV infection and of a matching HLA type.

MiXCR, run by TCRdb on the reads, gives a single entry per CDR3 protein. The repertoire includes around 540,000 distinct CDR3 sequences, roughly a third of them detected once, and roughly a sixth sits in the top ten. Details on this clonotype: Its target is not known.

Germline CDR1 MGHRA, CDR2 YSYEKL. This CDR3 has 14 amino acids. V lost 1 base, J lost 7 bases, and 14 bases lay in between. J is TRBJ2-7 and V is TRBV4-1; D may correspond to TRBD1 or TRBD2 (5 bases each). The input for sequencing was cultured PBMCs, taken from culture after CMV antigen stimulation. The receptor was derived from a human donor in good health (CMV status not recorded). Some clones in this sample may be carry-over from other donors' samples. Here the CDR3 reads CASSQGRPGTEQYF. CDR3 nucleotide sequence: TGCGCCAGCAGCCAAGGACGCCCAGGGACGGAGCAGTACTTC.